Listed below are T cell receptor beta chains from one sample, sequenced in a study of shared clonotypes between healthy human individuals. Some clones are missing from TCRdb's copy, which holds only in-frame ones; the method was immunoSEQ multiplex PCR. The sample has roughly 590,000 clones, nearly 97% seen once. Specimen: naive CD8+ T cells sorted from blood. These receptors originate from a woman aged 30 to 39 in good health. Both conserved end residues are trimmed from each CDR3. Fields, in order: J gene, V gene, CDR3 protein.

TRBJ2-3	TRBV27	ASSLRASIDTQY
TRBJ2-1	TRBV7-9	ASSLLAEQF
TRBJ2-2	TRBV5-1	ASSPGTGQFGRTGELF
TRBJ2-7	TRBV28	ASSWSVTLAPQY
TRBJ2-1	TRBV4-1	ASSARTSDMNEQF
-	TRBV9	ASRRAGGPYEQY
TRBJ1-1	TRBV2	ASSEDANGGATEAF
TRBJ1-2	TRBV28	ASSLLMGGFYGYT
TRBJ1-4	TRBV6-5	ASSYSSENEKLF
TRBJ2-3	TRBV27	ASSTPGGAGDTQY
TRBJ1-5	TRBV19	ASSIWGESNQPQH
TRBJ2-2	TRBV28	ASSQVAGPTGELF
TRBJ2-1	TRBV4-1	ASSQEDQWGYNEQF
TRBJ1-2	TRBV12-5	ASGTGTATYGYT
TRBJ2-2	TRBV27	ASSLAGFGGTGELF
TRBJ2-1	TRBV5-6	ASSLEDSSGPYNEQF
TRBJ1-4	TRBV27	ASSFKTGGQEKLF
-	TRBV19	ATRGLVEQY
TRBJ2-1	TRBV28	ASSQGITGTNNEQF
TRBJ1-1	TRBV7-9	AILVGNTEAF